The 21 T cell receptor beta chains presented below share a single source sample, sequenced in a study of human versus mouse CDR3 diversity and MHC coevolution. Here immunoSEQ multiplex PCR was the method, and the copy in TCRdb shows in-frame clones only, minus some. The sample consists of fewer than 100,000 clones, roughly 93% of them appearing once. The source material was naive CD4+ T cells from blood. Regarding subset: CD45RO-negative CD62L-positive naive CD4 T cells. These receptors originate from a person aged 25 to 69 in good health.

This rearrangement joins TRBV18 to TRBJ2-1, with 9 bases identical to TRBD2. CDR1 is KGHSH and CDR2 is LQKENI in the germline V gene. Trimming cost V 9 bases and J 2 bases; bases outside gene matches: 8. This CDR3 has 15 residues. The CDR3 nucleotides read TGTGCCAGTCTTAGCGGGAGACGTACCTACAATGAGCAGTTCTTC. Its protein product is CASLSGRRTYNEQFF.

This rearrangement joins TRBV2 to TRBJ2-7, with a tentative D call TRBD1 (6 bases). Germline lookup yields CDR1 SNHLY and CDR2 FYNNEI. This CDR3 is built from 15 residues. Trimming took 5 bases from V and 2 from J, leaving 16 bases between them. The CDR3 nucleotides read TGTGCCAGCAGTCCTAACAGGGCTGGGGCCTACGAGCAGTACTTC. As protein: CASSPNRAGAYEQYF. The full variable domain, in which reference TRBV2 and TRBJ2-7 provide the parts outside the CDR3, is EPEVTQTPSHQVTQMGQEVILRCVPISNHLYFYWYRQILGQKVEFLVSFYNNEISEKSEIFDDQFSVERPDGSNFTLKIRSTKLEDSAMYFCASSPNRAGAYEQYFGPGTRLTVT.

The chain uses TRBV2 and TRBJ1-6, with TRBD1 identical over 11 bases. This CDR3 has 15 amino acids. Germline V CDR1 and CDR2: SNHLY, FYNNEI. V gave up 6 bases and J gave up 9 bases; unmatched junction bases: 7. CDR3 nucleotide sequence: TGTGCCAGCAGCAGTCGGACAGGGGGCGGTTCACCCCTCCACTTT. This codes for CASSSRTGGGSPLHF.

The chain has TRBV27 and TRBJ2-7, with TRBD2 identical over 9 bases. This CDR3 contains 14 residues. Germline V gene lookup returns CDR1 MNHEY and CDR2 SMNVEV (reference sequence). V lost 5 bases, J lost 3 bases, and 5 bases stayed unmatched. The CDR3 bases are TGTGCCAGCAGTGTAGCGGGGGCAAACTACGAGCAGTACTTC. This gives the protein CASSVAGANYEQYF.

The rearrangement links TRBV5-1 to TRBJ1-4; TRBD1 agrees at 8 bases. J gave up 5 bases and V 4 bases, and 7 bases lay outside the gene matches. Germline V CDR1 and CDR2: SGHRS, YFSETQ. The CDR3 is made up of 15 amino acids. The CDR3 here is CASSPAGGTNEKLFF. CDR3 sequence (DNA): TGCGCCAGCAGCCCCGCAGGGGGCACCAATGAAAAACTGTTTTTT.

The V and J genes are TRBV6-5 and TRBJ1-5, with D maybe TRBD1 (5 bases). The ends were cut back, 6 bases at V and 7 bases at J, with 16 bases in the middle. This CDR3 contains 14 residues. Germline V lookup: CDR1 MNHEY, CDR2 SVGAGI. The CDR3 coding sequence is TGTGCCAGCAGCCCACTGGGGGGTGAGCAGCCCCAGCATTTT. The encoded protein is CASSPLGGEQPQHF.

The chain joins TRBV4-2 to TRBJ1-2, with D unclear. V was trimmed by 3 bases and J by 0 bases, leaving 11 bases between them. The CDR3 consists of 15 residues. Germline values: CDR1 LGHNA, CDR2 YNFKEQ. The CDR3 sequence is CASSQRFQANYGYTF. The CDR3 DNA sequence: TGTGCCAGCAGCCAGAGATTCCAGGCTAACTATGGCTACACCTTC.

This clone was recorded only once. The gene calls are TRBV7-2 and TRBJ2-7; possibly TRBD1 for D (5 bases). Deletions cut 4 bases from V and 3 bases from J, with 16 bases between. CDR3 size: 15 residues. The germline V gene has CDR1 SGHTA and CDR2 FQGNSA. CDR3 nucleotides: TGTGCCAGCAGCTCCGAAGTGGGGCAGGACTACGAGCAGTACTTC. Protein product: CASSSEVGQDYEQYF.

The V and J genes are TRBV6-1 and TRBJ2-1, with TRBD2 matching 9 bases. With 5 bases clipped from V and 9 bases from J, the junction kept 11 bases outside the gene matches. From germline, CDR1 is MNHNS and CDR2 SASEGT. This CDR3 has 15 amino acids. CDR3 bases: TGTGCCAGCAGTAATAGCGGGGGTTCCGGTGGTGAGCAGTTCTTC. This codes for CASSNSGGSGGEQFF.

The V and J genes are TRBV18 and TRBJ1-1; D unclear. CDR1 is KGHSH, CDR2 LQKENI, per germline. Trimming stripped 3 bases from V and 0 bases from J, with 11 bases between. This CDR3 comprises 15 residues. CDR3 coding DNA: TGTGCCAGCTCACCCCCCGGGAGGGTGAACACTGAAGCTTTCTTT. As protein: CASSPPGRVNTEAFF.

This chain joins TRBV25-1 and TRBJ1-2; 7 bases are shared with TRBD1. CDR3 size: 15 residues. The junction had 11 bases not matched to a gene; V was cut back by 8 bases and J by 2 bases. Germline V CDR1 and CDR2: MGHDK, SYGVNS. CDR3 sequence reads: CASGPDRDRNYGYTF. The DNA for the CDR3 is TGTGCCAGCGGACCCGACAGGGATCGAAACTATGGCTACACCTTC.

CDR3 nucleotide sequence: TGTGCCAGCAGCCCAGGGGTCGGCCAGCACAACCCCACCTATAATTCACCCCTCCACTTT. The encoded protein is CASSPGVGQHNPTYNSPLHF. V usage is TRBV7-6 and J usage is TRBJ1-6; D perhaps matches TRBD1 (6 bases). Germline V gene sequence: CDR1 SGHVS, CDR2 FNYEAQ. This CDR3 region has 20 residues. V was clipped by 5 bases and J by 2 bases, with 25 bases between them.

The rearrangement joins TRBV27 to TRBJ2-5, with D uncertain. The V gene's germline CDR1 is MNHEY and CDR2 SMNVEV (reference sequence). V was pared by 5 bases and J by 2 bases, with 12 bases between. This CDR3 region has 14 residues. As DNA, the CDR3 is TGTGCCAGCAGTCCCTACAGATTACAAGAGACCCAGTACTTC. Protein product: CASSPYRLQETQYF.

This rearrangement joins TRBV6-5 to TRBJ1-2; TRBD1 agrees at 7 bases. Germline-derived CDR1 and CDR2 are MNHEY and SVGAGI. V dropped 2 bases and J dropped 4; count of bases not matched to a gene: 7. The CDR3 length is 15 residues. CDR3 region: CASSYPGQLPYGYTF. DNA for the CDR3: TGTGCCAGCAGTTACCCGGGACAGCTTCCCTATGGCTACACCTTC.

This clone appeared once. V usage is TRBV10-3 and J usage is TRBJ2-7; tentatively, D is TRBD2 (6 bases). Germline CDR1 reads ENHRY; CDR2 reads SYGVKD. V shed 0 bases and J shed 4 bases, with 19 bases lying between them. The length of the CDR3 is 17 residues. The CDR3 nucleotides are TGTGCCATCAGTGAGTCGAGTAGCGGAAGTTTCAGTTACGAGCAGTACTTC. As protein: CAISESSSGSFSYEQYF.

This chain connects TRBV28 to TRBJ2-7; the match to TRBD1 covers 11 bases. CDR3 size: 14 residues. The ends lost 8 bases at V and 3 bases at J; junction bases unmatched: 6. Germline V lookup: CDR1 MDHEN, CDR2 SYDVKM. DNA for the CDR3: TGTGCCAGCGCCTCCGGGACAGGGGGCTACGAGCAGTACTTC. Translation: CASASGTGGYEQYF.

V usage is TRBV6-4 and J usage is TRBJ1-3, with TRBD1 identical over 8 bases. CDR3 size: 13 residues. Trimming took 8 bases from V and 4 from J; bases not matched to a gene: 4. Germline CDR1 reads MRHNA; CDR2 reads SNTAGT. CDR3 in DNA: TGTGCCAGCTCGACAGGGGTGGGAAACACCATATATTTT. Amino acid sequence: CASSTGVGNTIYF.

The chain combines TRBV27 with TRBJ1-1; a weak D match, TRBD1 (5 bases). This CDR3 comprises 13 residues. The V end was cut by 7 bases, the J end by 4 bases, with 13 bases between. The V gene's germline CDR1 is MNHEY and CDR2 SMNVEV (reference sequence). The CDR3, as DNA: TGTGCCAGCACTGGGACTCGGGGCACTGAAGCTTTCTTT. This gives the protein CASTGTRGTEAFF.

The V call is TRBV5-1, the J call TRBJ1-1; TRBD1 matches at 12 bases. Germline CDR1 and CDR2: SGHRS and YFSETQ. Unmatched junction bases numbered 2, after V lost 5 bases and J lost 6 bases. The CDR3 is 13 residues long. The CDR3 sequence is CASRGTGGAEAFF. The CDR3, as DNA: TGCGCCAGCAGAGGGACAGGGGGCGCTGAAGCTTTCTTT.

The gene calls are TRBV18 and TRBJ2-1; TRBD2 is a possible D gene (5 bases). Trimming cost V 2 bases and J 9 bases, with 5 bases left between them. The CDR3 runs 11 residues. Looked up from germline, CDR1 is KGHSH and CDR2 is LQKENI. The CDR3 DNA follows: TGTGCCAGCTCACCAGCGGGTGAGCAGTTCTTC. This encodes CASSPAGEQFF.

J is TRBJ2-7 and V is TRBV9, with 12 bases matching TRBD2. The CDR3 has 16 amino acids. Per germline, CDR1 SGDLS and CDR2 YYNGEE. The junction had 1 base not matched to a gene; V was cut back by 0 bases and J by 0 bases. The CDR3 DNA reads TGTGCCAGCAGCGTAGGGACTAGCGGGGACTCCTACGAGCAGTACTTC. It codes for CASSVGTSGDSYEQYF.